A selection of T cell receptor beta chains follows, all from one sample in a study of shared clonotypes between healthy human individuals. Generated by immunoSEQ multiplex PCR, the TCRdb table keeps only in-frame clones and is missing some. Of 450,000 to 500,000 clones in the sample, 81% were seen once. The sequenced sample was PBMCs. The receptors stem from a woman aged 40 to 50 in good health. Some clones in this sample may be carry-over from other donors' samples. Each CDR3 is given with its conserved first and last residue.

CDR3	J	V	length
CASSFGTRGWNTEAFF	TRBJ1-1	TRBV28	16
CATSWQGARSEQYF	TRBJ2-7	TRBV15	14
CASSEFGGHNTEAFF	TRBJ1-1	TRBV10-2	15
CASSLVFYEQYF	TRBJ2-7	TRBV5-1	12
CSVEDSSQNYGYTF	TRBJ1-2	TRBV29-1	14
CASSTDDEKLFF	TRBJ1-4	TRBV2	12
CASSQDLRAGGWVQPQHF	TRBJ1-5	TRBV4-1	18
CASSSSGAPYEQYF	TRBJ2-7	TRBV28	14
CASSSPGASGNEQYF	TRBJ2-7	TRBV28	15
CASSVHGTGDEQYF	TRBJ2-7	TRBV9	14
CASTLNLDSDTQYF	TRBJ2-3	TRBV5-1	14
CASSEARGSNQPQHF	TRBJ1-5	TRBV6-1	15
CASSQDGGLRGSNTGELFF	TRBJ2-2	TRBV4-1	19